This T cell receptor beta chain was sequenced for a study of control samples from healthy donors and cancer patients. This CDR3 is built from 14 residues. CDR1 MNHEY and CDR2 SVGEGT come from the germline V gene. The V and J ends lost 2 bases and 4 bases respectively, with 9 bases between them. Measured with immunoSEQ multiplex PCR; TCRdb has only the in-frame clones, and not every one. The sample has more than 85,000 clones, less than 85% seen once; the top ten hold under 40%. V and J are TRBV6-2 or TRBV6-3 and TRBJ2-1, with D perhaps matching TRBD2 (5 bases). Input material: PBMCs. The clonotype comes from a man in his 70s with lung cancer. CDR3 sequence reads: CASSYTGLYNEQFF. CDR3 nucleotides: TGTGCCAGCAGTTACACCGGACTTTACAATGAGCAGTTCTTC.